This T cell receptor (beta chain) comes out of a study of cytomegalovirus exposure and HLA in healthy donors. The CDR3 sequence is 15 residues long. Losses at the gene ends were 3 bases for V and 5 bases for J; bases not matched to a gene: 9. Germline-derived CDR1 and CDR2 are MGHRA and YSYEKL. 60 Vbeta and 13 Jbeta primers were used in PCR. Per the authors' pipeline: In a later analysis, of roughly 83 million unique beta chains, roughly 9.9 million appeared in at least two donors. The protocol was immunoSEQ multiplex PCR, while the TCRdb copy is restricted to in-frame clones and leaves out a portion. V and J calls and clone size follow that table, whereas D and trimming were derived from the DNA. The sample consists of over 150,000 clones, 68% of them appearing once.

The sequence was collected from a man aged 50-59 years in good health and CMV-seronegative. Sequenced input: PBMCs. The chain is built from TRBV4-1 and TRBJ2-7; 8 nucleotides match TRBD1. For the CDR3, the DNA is TGCGCCAGCAGCCAGCCTCGACAGGGGCGGAACGAGCAGTACTTC. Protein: CASSQPRQGRNEQYF.